This TCR beta chain emerged from a study of vaccination effects on CD4 cells after COVID-19. This clone was found a few times. What it binds is not known. Germline V gene lookup returns CDR1 LGHDT and CDR2 YNNKEL (reference sequence). There are 15 residues in the CDR3. V was clipped by 3 bases and J by 0 bases, with 12 bases between them. The study's findings and limits: Healthy vaccine recipients' vaccine-induced clones were almost all SARS-CoV-2 mono-reactive.

Peptide-pool stimulation followed by sequencing identified expanded antigen-specific CD4+ clonotypes in the ViraFEST assay. Once cultured for approximately ten days, the cells underwent separation to obtain CD4+ T cells. Nucleocapsid antibody tests were negative, and the vaccine recipients had no prior SARS-CoV-2 infection. On both days 3 and 7, half of the culture medium was replaced with IL-2 medium. This table comes from immunoSEQ multiplex PCR, and its TCRdb copy is limited to in-frame clones, with some not included. The table has some 31,000 clones, around three quarters seen once. Source: CD4+ T cells from PBMCs cultured with HCoV-OC43 spike peptides, taken before COVID-19 vaccination. Subset specified: HCoV-OC43 spike overlapping peptide pool stimulation. The origin of this receptor is a human donor who received a COVID-19 vaccine. The chain links TRBV3-1 (or the pseudogene TRBV3-2) to TRBJ2-7; D is possibly TRBD1 (6 bases). The CDR3 sequence: CASSHERGNSYEQYF. CDR3 DNA: TGTGCCAGCAGCCACGAAAGGGGGAACTCCTACGAGCAGTACTTC.